The entry that follows covers one T cell receptor (beta chain) sequence. Its antigen is currently unknown. One base away lies a much larger clone, so this may be a sequencing read error. TCRdb's table, derived via immunoSEQ multiplex PCR, lists solely in-frame clones and lacks some. This sample has hundreds of thousands of clones, with 80% to 95% found just once. Naive CD8 cells were CD45RO-negative, positively selected for CCR7, excluding terminally differentiated effector memory CD45RA+ cells. The sample belongs to a study of shared clonotypes between healthy human individuals. General study findings and limits: Despite large depth, sorted-subset datasets appeared incompletely sequenced. Among donors, sharing of clonotypes was expected to be affected by sequencing depth.

The sample consisted of naive CD8+ T cells sorted from blood. This receptor was taken from a man aged 25 to 40 in good health.

The CDR3 nucleotides are TGTGCCAGCAGCCCGAACACCGGGGAGCTGTTTTTT. It translates to CASSPNTGELFF. The chain recombines TRBV7-3 with TRBJ2-2; D is unresolved. The CDR3 consists of 12 residues. V lost 5 bases to trimming and J lost 0 bases, with 1 base between them. Germline assignment: CDR1 SGHTA and CDR2 FQGTGA.